This paragraph reports one TCR beta chain. What this receptor recognizes is not known. Per-base qualities were not stored, and no clone one base away is much larger. TCRbeta CDR3 regions were amplified from genomic DNA by means of the immunoSEQ Assay, a bias-controlled multiplex PCR. The original methods were these. Nucleated cell counts per sample were estimated from amplification of reference gene primers within the assay. To quantify the absolute abundance of each unique TCRbeta CDR3 rearrangement, sequence reads were collapsed and filtered. Productive Simpson clonality was computed per sample as the square root of Simpson's diversity index over productive rearrangements. In TCRdb, the immuneACCESS table is reduced to in-frame sequences with V and J assigned. These tables do not hold every clone; where another copy was compared, an unresolved V gene accounts for under half, and the others remain unexplained. From that table come the V and J calls and clone size; the DNA was used to work out D and trimming. The sample yields about 130,000 clones; about 85% were counted once. About 7% of the sample lies in the top ten.

This record comes from a study of blood T cell repertoires in COVID-19 (dated by TCRdb to 2018 to 2021). Context from the whole study: Collaborator samples came from the United States, Italy and Spain and covered acute and convalescent phases of COVID-19. The material from the prospective study consisted of cDNA or gDNA derived from T cells, B-cell-depleted T cells, or PBMCs. Deeply sampled blood TCRbeta repertoires from subjects exposed to, actively infected with, or recovered from COVID-19 were included in the dataset. Where available, HLA class I and class II types were obtained from metadata supplied by the sample provider rather than from assay-based typing. A freely available public database, intended as a resource for researchers studying the immune response to SARS-CoV-2, is where the repertoires were released. Nearly every sample came with metadata listing a de-identified subject ID, COVID-19 status, age in years and sex. Samples were obtained from the ongoing ImmuneRACE study (first 160 participants) and from some 1,300 subjects provided by 6 global collaborators. Study-wide conclusions, independent of this receptor: The amount of clinical and demographic metadata varied by source and participant and was provided uncurated.

The germline V gene gives CDR1 as SGHRS and CDR2 as YFSETQ. V is pruned by 0 bases and J by 4 bases, leaving 4 bases of the junction without a gene match. The CDR3 covers 15 residues, taking in both the cysteine and the phenylalanine. Only the CDR3 DNA is retained, 45 bases long and in frame from the first base. Whole blood was collected in K2EDTA tubes by collaborating institutions according to the institutions' own protocols. For TCRbeta analysis, collaborator samples were shipped as frozen whole blood, as isolated PBMCs, or as DNA extracted from either sample type. The clonotype was recovered from an elderly man with active or convalescent COVID-19. Recombination joined TRBV5-1 with TRBJ1-2, with TRBD1 matching 9 junction bases. Sequenced sample: peripheral blood. The CDR3 is CASSLGQGGPYGYTF. The nucleotide sequence reads as follows: TGCGCCAGCAGCTTGGGACAGGGGGGACCCTATGGCTACACCTTC.